What follows are 12 T cell receptor beta chains derived from one specimen sequenced in a study of blood T cell repertoires in COVID-19. Clones were sequenced by immunoSEQ multiplex PCR, and TCRdb holds only the in-frame ones, with some missing. The repertoire has 350,000 to 400,000 clones, about nine tenths of them found once; the top ten carry just over 0.85%. The sequencing input was PBMCs or T cells enriched from blood (not recorded which). Receptors originate from a middle-aged woman who had been exposed to COVID-19.

This chain connects TRBV7-2 to TRBJ2-5; 7 bases are a match to TRBD2. V dropped 3 bases and J dropped 2; count of bases not matched to a gene: 9. Per germline, CDR1 SGHTA and CDR2 FQGNSA. The CDR3 is 16 amino acids. The CDR3 spells CASSFFPGGYQETQYF. The DNA for the CDR3 is TGTGCCAGCAGCTTTTTTCCGGGGGGTTATCAAGAGACCCAGTACTTC.

The genes are TRBV5-6 and TRBJ2-6; D ambiguous. V was cut by 2 bases and J by 0 bases, with 3 bases left in between. The germline CDR1 and CDR2 sequences are SGHDT and YYEEEE. The CDR3 loop spans 14 amino acids. The CDR3 loop is CASSFNSGANVLTF. In DNA, the CDR3 is TGTGCCAGCAGCTTTAACTCTGGGGCCAACGTCCTGACTTTC. The variable domain in full, with the rest retrieved from reference TRBV5-6 and TRBJ2-6, is DAGVTQSPTHLIKTRGQQVTLRCSPKSGHDTVSWYQQALGQGPQFIFQYYEEEERQRGNFPDRFSGHQFPNYSSELNVNALLLGDSALYLCASSFNSGANVLTFGAGSRLTVL.

The J gene is TRBJ2-7, the V gene TRBV19; 10 bases are a match to TRBD1. The CDR3 extends over 15 amino acids. V lost 7 bases and J lost 1; bases outside the gene matches: 7. Germline V gene lookup returns CDR1 LNHDA and CDR2 SQIVND (reference sequence). The CDR3 DNA follows: TGTGCCAGTAAAGAAGGGACAGGGGCTTCCTACGAGCAGTACTTC. This gives the protein CASKEGTGASYEQYF.

The rearrangement joins TRBV3-1 (or the pseudogene TRBV3-2) to TRBJ1-1; no reliable D call. The V and J ends lost 1 base and 2 bases respectively, with 8 bases between them. CDR3 length: 14 residues. Germline V gene data show CDR1 as LGHDT and CDR2 as YNNKEL (reference sequence). The CDR3 spells CASSQGGANTEAFF. The CDR3 DNA reads as TGTGCCAGCAGCCAAGGGGGAGCAAACACTGAAGCTTTCTTT.

The rearrangement uses TRBV23-1 and TRBJ1-6; D may be TRBD1 (5 bases). TRBV23-1 is recorded as an ORF, its role being uncertain. V was clipped by 3 bases and J by 4 bases, with 10 bases between them. The CDR3 is made up of 15 amino acids. The CDR3: CASSQGPPYNSPLHF. CDR3 nucleotides: TGCGCCAGCAGTCAGGGGCCTCCTTATAATTCACCCCTCCACTTT.

The J gene is TRBJ1-1, the V gene TRBV27; D is undetermined. Germline lookup yields CDR1 MNHEY and CDR2 SMNVEV (reference sequence). V gave up 0 bases and J gave up 6 bases, with 20 bases separating them. The CDR3 has 17 residues. The CDR3 spells CASSLSIRSLVGAEAFF. The CDR3 DNA reads TGTGCCAGCAGTTTATCGATTAGGAGCCTGGTTGGCGCTGAAGCTTTCTTT.

About this clone: Other DNA sequences in this sample translate to the same CDR3. The CDR3 bases are TGTGCCAGCAGGTTAACAGGGGCGAACACTGAAGCTTTCTTT. It encodes CASRLTGANTEAFF. This chain connects TRBV2 to TRBJ1-1; 7 bases are a match to TRBD1. Germline values: CDR1 SNHLY, CDR2 FYNNEI. This CDR3 spans 14 amino acids. Trimming cost V 6 bases and J 1 base; bases outside gene matches: 5.

This clone is medium-sized in the sample. This chain connects TRBV5-1 to TRBJ1-2; a possible D gene is TRBD1 (5 bases). Per germline, CDR1 SGHRS and CDR2 YFSETQ. Between the trimmed V and J ends, which lost 4 bases and 7 bases, there was a span of 20 bases. The CDR3 spans 15 residues. CDR3 region: CASSTTGTGGLGYTF. In DNA, the CDR3 is TGCGCCAGCAGCACCACCGGGACGGGAGGACTTGGCTACACCTTC.

V is TRBV30 and J is TRBJ1-5; possible D gene TRBD1, 6 bases. Trimming removed 2 bases at V and 1 base at J, with 12 bases between. Germline V lookup: CDR1 GTSNPN, CDR2 SVGIG (reference sequence). The CDR3 covers 15 residues. CDR3 protein: CAWSTDTGSNQPQHF. The CDR3 DNA is TGTGCCTGGAGTACCGACACAGGGAGCAATCAGCCCCAGCATTTT.

The V and J genes are TRBV7-9 and TRBJ1-2; 10 nucleotides agree with TRBD1. The CDR3 has 16 residues. The junction had 11 bases not matched to a gene; V was cut back by 5 bases and J by 5 bases. Germline V gene lookup returns CDR1 SEHNR and CDR2 FQNEAQ (reference sequence). CDR3 coding DNA: TGTGCCAGCAGCCCCGTAGGACAGGGGGTCTTGTATGGCTACACCTTC. It codes for CASSPVGQGVLYGYTF.

The chain links TRBV27 to TRBJ2-7, with a weak D call TRBD2 (5 bases). This CDR3 region has 14 residues. CDR1 MNHEY and CDR2 SMNVEV come from the germline V gene (reference sequence). V was clipped by 5 bases and J by 2 bases, with 13 bases between them. CDR3 coding DNA: TGTGCCAGCAGTATAAGGCGGGCACCCTACGAGCAGTACTTC. This codes for CASSIRRAPYEQYF.

J is TRBJ2-7 and V is TRBV14, with a possible D match to TRBD2 (6 bases). Trimming removed 2 bases from V and 5 bases from J, with 25 bases in between. The CDR3 sequence is 18 residues long. From germline, CDR1 is SGHDN and CDR2 FVKESK. The CDR3 region has the DNA TGTGCCAGCAGCCAAAAACAAGGGCCCACAGCGGGCTCGGACGAGCAGTACTTC. This translates into CASSQKQGPTAGSDEQYF.